These 8 T cell receptor beta chains came from one sample sequenced in a study of T cell responses to AZD1222 COVID-19 vaccine. TCRdb's table, derived via immunoSEQ multiplex PCR, lists solely in-frame clones and lacks some. The table has 130,000 to 150,000 clones, about 91% seen once. Material: peripheral blood, obtained on day 0 of AZD1222 vaccination. The source of these receptors is an adult in good health.

A word on this clone: A junction boundary mismatches the germline segment, possibly from a read error. The DNA of the CDR3 is TGTGCCAGCAGCTACCGACAGGTAGGGGCGATCTTT. Protein sequence: CASSYRQVGAIF. The genes are TRBV7-9 and TRBJ1-1, with TRBD1 as a possible D gene (6 bases). The CDR3 totals 12 residues. Per germline, CDR1 SEHNR and CDR2 FQNEAQ (reference sequence).

The rearrangement uses TRBV10-3 and TRBJ1-1, with D unclear. V lost 6 bases, J lost 1 base, and 9 bases lay in between. Germline values: CDR1 ENHRY, CDR2 SYGVKD. CDR3 size: 13 residues. The CDR3, as DNA: TGTGCCATCAGGAGGACCGAGAACACTGAAGCTTTCTTT. Translating gives CAIRRTENTEAFF.

The gene calls are TRBV12-3 or TRBV12-4 and TRBJ1-4; D unresolved. The CDR3 consists of 12 residues. Trimming took 5 bases from V and 7 from J, leaving 8 bases between them. In DNA, the CDR3 is TGTGCCAGCAGTGTTTCCGGTGAAAAACTGTTTTTT. Its translation is CASSVSGEKLFF.

The chain combines TRBV7-2 with TRBJ1-2, with 8 bases lining up with TRBD1. The CDR3 is 14 residues long. V shed 2 bases, J shed 6 bases, and the junction held 5 bases outside the gene matches. Germline CDR1 SGHTA, CDR2 FQGNSA. CDR3 bases: TGTGCCAGCAGCTTAAACCGACAGGGGCATGGCTACACCTTC. This sequence encodes CASSLNRQGHGYTF.

The chain employs TRBV28 and TRBJ1-5; TRBD1 might be the D (6 bases). The V gene's germline CDR1 is MDHEN and CDR2 SYDVKM. The CDR3 sequence is 16 residues long. V gave up 8 bases and J gave up 0 bases, with 17 bases separating them. CDR3 coding DNA: TGTGCCAGCGGAGGGGGGCGCTATGGTAGCAATCAGCCCCAGCATTTT. Protein product: CASGGGRYGSNQPQHF.

The J gene is TRBJ2-3, the V gene TRBV14; 7 positions match TRBD2. Germline CDR1 is SGHDN and CDR2 is FVKESK. The CDR3 is made up of 17 amino acids. With V trimmed by 3 bases and J by 5 bases, 14 bases remained unmatched. The CDR3 sequence is CASSQWGGGVSRDTQYF. CDR3 DNA: TGTGCCAGCAGCCAGTGGGGCGGGGGAGTCTCCCGAGATACGCAGTATTTT. The full variable domain, completed using reference TRBV14 and TRBJ2-3, is EAGVTQFPSHSVIEKGQTVTLRCDPISGHDNLYWYRRVMGKEIKFLLHFVKESKQDESGMPNNRFLAERTGGTYSTLKVQPAELEDSGVYFCASSQWGGGVSRDTQYFGPGTRLTVL.

This sequence joins TRBV9 and TRBJ2-3; 16 bases agree with TRBD2. CDR3 length equals 16 residues. V shed 6 bases and J 4 bases; nucleotides not matched to a gene: 5. Per germline, CDR1 SGDLS and CDR2 YYNGEE. The CDR3 DNA reads as TGTGCCAGCAAGGCGGGACTAGCGGGAGGGGCAGATACGCAGTATTTT. Encoded protein: CASKAGLAGGADTQYF.

This clone was picked up one time. The gene calls are TRBV19 and TRBJ2-1; 10 bases agree with TRBD1. The CDR3 has 15 residues. Germline V CDR1 and CDR2: LNHDA, SQIVND (reference sequence). Trimming cost V 4 bases and J 4 bases; bases outside gene matches: 4. The CDR3 here is CASSTGQGLYNEQFF. In DNA, the CDR3 is TGTGCCAGTAGTACGGGACAGGGGTTATACAATGAGCAGTTCTTC. Based on the CDR3 plus reference TRBV19 and TRBJ2-1, the full variable domain is DGGITQSPKYLFRKEGQNVTLSCEQNLNHDAMYWYRQDPGQGLRLIYYSQIVNDFQKGDIAEGYSVSREKKESFPLTVTSAQKNPTAFYLCASSTGQGLYNEQFFGPGTRLTVL.